This TCR beta chain is from a study of T-cell memory formation after mild COVID-19. Study-wide background: Largely, the TCR clusters proved donor specific.

With respect to this clonotype: Its antigen is not identified.

General study results and limits: The second-wave clones peaking on day 37 were not confirmed as SARS-CoV-2-specific.

The CDR3 consists of 14 residues. The germline CDR1 and CDR2 sequences are SGHTA and FQGNSA. The V end was cut by 5 bases, the J end by 3 bases, with 13 bases between. TCR alpha and TCR beta cDNA libraries with sample barcodes and UMIs came from 5'RACE using constant-segment primers. Each CDR3 protein is one row after TCRdb ran MiXCR on the 5' RACE reads. The sample lists 350,000 to 500,000 distinct CDR3 sequences, about a sixth occurring once. The gene calls are TRBV7-2 and TRBJ1-2; the D is unclear. This TCR was sampled from a man aged 18 to 35 who had mild COVID-19 (a few samples of this study predate the infection). Cell type and time point are not known. The sequenced material came from PBMCs or a T cell subset sorted from them (not recorded which). The CDR3 sequence is CASSPAVGYYGYTF. DNA for the CDR3: TGTGCCAGCAGCCCCGCGGTAGGGTACTATGGCTACACCTTC.